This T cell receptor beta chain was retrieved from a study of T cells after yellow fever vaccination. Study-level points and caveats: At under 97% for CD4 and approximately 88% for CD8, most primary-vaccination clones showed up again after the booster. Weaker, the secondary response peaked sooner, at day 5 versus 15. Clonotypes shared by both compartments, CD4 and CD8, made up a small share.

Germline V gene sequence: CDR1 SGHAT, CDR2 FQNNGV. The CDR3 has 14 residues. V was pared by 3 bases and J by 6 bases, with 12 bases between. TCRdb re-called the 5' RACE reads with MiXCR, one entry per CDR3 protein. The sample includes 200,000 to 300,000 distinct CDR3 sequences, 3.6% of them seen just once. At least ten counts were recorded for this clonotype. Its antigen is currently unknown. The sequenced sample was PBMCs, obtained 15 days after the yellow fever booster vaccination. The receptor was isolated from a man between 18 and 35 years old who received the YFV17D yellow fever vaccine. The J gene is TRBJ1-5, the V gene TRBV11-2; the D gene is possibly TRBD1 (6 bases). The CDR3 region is CASSLRGSTQPQHF. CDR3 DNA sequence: TGTGCCAGCAGCTTGAGGGGGTCTACTCAGCCCCAGCATTTT.